The 6 T cell receptor beta chains given below trace back to one sample, sequenced in a study of blood T cell repertoires in COVID-19. TCRdb's copy holds only in-frame clones and misses some; the assay was immunoSEQ multiplex PCR. Among roughly 170,000 clones listed, 60% to 80% were seen once. The sample was peripheral blood. The receptors shown here come from an older woman with acute or convalescent COVID-19.

J is TRBJ2-1 and V is TRBV12-3 or TRBV12-4; D call uncertain. V was cut by 2 bases and J by 10 bases, with 9 bases left in between. The CDR3 is 12 residues long. The CDR3 DNA follows: TGTGCCAGCAGTTTAATCCCGCAGGAGCAGTTCTTC. Translation gives CASSLIPQEQFF.

The V and J genes are TRBV24-1 and TRBJ2-1, with TRBD1 matching 7 bases. Germline V gene sequence: CDR1 KGHDR, CDR2 SFDVKD. Trimming removed 4 bases from V and 0 bases from J; junction bases left unmatched: 5. There are 16 residues in the CDR3. CDR3: CATSDPQGDSYNEQFF. CDR3 coding DNA: TGTGCCACCAGTGACCCTCAGGGGGACTCCTACAATGAGCAGTTCTTC.

The chain uses TRBV28 and TRBJ1-1, with TRBD1 identical over 7 bases. The CDR3 covers 15 residues. CDR1 and CDR2 from the germline V gene are MDHEN and SYDVKM. With 6 bases clipped from V and 1 base from J, the junction kept 8 bases outside the gene matches. The CDR3, as DNA: TGTGCCAGCAGAGGCACCGGGACAGAGAACACTGAAGCTTTCTTT. This gives the protein CASRGTGTENTEAFF.

This chain uses TRBV10-1 with TRBJ2-2, with TRBD1 as a possible D gene (6 bases). Germline CDR1 WNHNN, CDR2 SYGVQD (reference sequence). CDR3 length: 14 residues. Trimming cost V 3 bases and J 5 bases, with 10 bases left between them. This chain's CDR3 is CASSDYRDTGELFF. The CDR3 DNA reads TGCGCCAGCAGTGACTACAGGGATACCGGGGAGCTGTTTTTT.

The CDR3 DNA sequence: TGTGCCAGTAGTACAGGACTAGCGGGATTCTCCACCGGGGAGCTGTTTTTT. Translation: CASSTGLAGFSTGELFF. The rearrangement links TRBV19 to TRBJ2-2; 12 nucleotides match TRBD2. CDR3 length equals 17 residues. Germline CDR1 and CDR2: LNHDA and SQIVND (reference sequence). Trimming cost V 4 bases and J 4 bases; bases outside gene matches: 7.

Regarding this clone: Additional DNA sequences in this sample encode the identical CDR3. The rearrangement links TRBV30 to TRBJ1-5; D uncertain. The CDR3 sequence is 13 residues long. The ends were cut back, 0 bases at V and 5 bases at J, with 8 bases in the middle. CDR1 and CDR2 (germline): GTSNPN, SVGIG (reference sequence). This CDR3 is CAWSVREDQPQHF. CDR3 coding DNA: TGTGCCTGGAGTGTACGTGAGGATCAGCCCCAGCATTTT.